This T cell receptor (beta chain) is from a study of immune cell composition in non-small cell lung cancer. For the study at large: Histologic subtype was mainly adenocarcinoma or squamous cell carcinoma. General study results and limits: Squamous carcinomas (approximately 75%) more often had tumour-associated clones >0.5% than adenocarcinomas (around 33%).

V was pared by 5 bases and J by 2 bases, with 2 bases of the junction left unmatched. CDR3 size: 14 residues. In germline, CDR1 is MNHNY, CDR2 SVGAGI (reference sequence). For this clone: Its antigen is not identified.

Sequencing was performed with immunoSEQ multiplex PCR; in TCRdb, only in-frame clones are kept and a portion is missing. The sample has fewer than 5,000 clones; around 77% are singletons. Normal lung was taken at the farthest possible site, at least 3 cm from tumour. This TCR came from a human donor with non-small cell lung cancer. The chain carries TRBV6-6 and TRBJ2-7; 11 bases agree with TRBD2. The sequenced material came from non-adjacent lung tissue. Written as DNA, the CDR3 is TGTGCCAGCAGTCCGACTAGCGGGACCTACGAGCAGTACTTC. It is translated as CASSPTSGTYEQYF.